This TCR beta chain came from a study of blood T cell repertoires in COVID-19. Study-level information: From the United States, Italy and Spain came samples of acute and convalescent COVID-19.

Assay used: immunoSEQ multiplex PCR; TCRdb lists only in-frame clones, some missing. Of 250,000 to 350,000 clones listed, over 75% are singletons. Trimming shortened V by 7 bases and J by 0 bases, and 10 bases separated the two germline ends. This CDR3 region has 13 residues. Germline CDR1 is MNHEY and CDR2 is SVGAGI. V is TRBV6-5 and J is TRBJ2-7, with D hard to call. The specimen was peripheral blood. This clonotype originated in a woman in her 50s with active or convalescent COVID-19. The CDR3, as DNA: TGTGCCAGCACCCCCCCTCTCTCCTACGAGCAGTACTTC. Translating gives CASTPPLSYEQYF.